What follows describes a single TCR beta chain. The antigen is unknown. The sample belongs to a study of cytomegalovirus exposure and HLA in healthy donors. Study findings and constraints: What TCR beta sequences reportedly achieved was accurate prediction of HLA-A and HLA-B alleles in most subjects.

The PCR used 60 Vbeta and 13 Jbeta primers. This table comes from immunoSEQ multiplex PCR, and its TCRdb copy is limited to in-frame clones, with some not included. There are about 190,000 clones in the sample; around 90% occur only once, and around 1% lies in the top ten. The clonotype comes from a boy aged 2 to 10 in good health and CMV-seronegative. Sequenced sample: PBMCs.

Here the CDR3 reads CASSYSNTIQSYEQYF. CDR3 nucleotide sequence: TGTGCCAGCAGTTACTCGAATACGATACAGTCCTACGAGCAGTACTTC. The rearrangement uses TRBV6-6 and TRBJ2-7; D not resolved. CDR1 is MNHNY, CDR2 SVGAGI, per germline (reference sequence). Deletions cut 0 bases from V and 1 base from J, with 13 bases between. This CDR3 has 16 residues.